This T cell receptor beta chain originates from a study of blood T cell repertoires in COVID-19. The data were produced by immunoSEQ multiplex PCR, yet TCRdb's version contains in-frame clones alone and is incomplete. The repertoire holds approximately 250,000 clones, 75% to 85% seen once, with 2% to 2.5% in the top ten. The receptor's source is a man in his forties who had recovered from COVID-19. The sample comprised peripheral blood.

CDR3 sequence: CASIMTGENTGELFF. CDR3 DNA: TGTGCCAGCATCATGACAGGGGAAAACACCGGGGAGCTGTTTTTT. The chain employs TRBV7-9 and TRBJ2-2, with 8 bases lining up with TRBD1. The CDR3 length is 15 residues. J lost 2 bases, V lost 7 bases, and 6 bases had no gene match. CDR1 SEHNR and CDR2 FQNEAQ come from the germline V gene (reference sequence).